A single sample gave rise to the 10 T cell receptor beta chains below, sequenced in a study of cytomegalovirus exposure and HLA in healthy donors. Amplification used 60 Vbeta primers and 13 Jbeta primers. The repertoire was sequenced with immunoSEQ multiplex PCR; TCRdb's copy has only in-frame clones and lacks some. Of around 100,000 clones listed, roughly 74% are singletons. The specimen was PBMCs. The source of these receptors is a middle-aged woman in good health and CMV-seronegative.

This chain joins TRBV7-9 and TRBJ2-1, with 13 bases fitting TRBD2. Germline V lookup: CDR1 SEHNR, CDR2 FQNEAQ (reference sequence). V was clipped by 10 bases and J by 6 bases; unmatched bases: 6. The CDR3 spans 14 residues. DNA for the CDR3: TGTGCCACTACGGGACTAGCGGGACCCAATGAGCAGTTCTTC. Protein sequence: CATTGLAGPNEQFF.

The gene calls are TRBV5-6 and TRBJ1-2; TRBD1 matches at 9 bases. V dropped 0 bases and J dropped 8; count of bases not matched to a gene: 5. The CDR3 spans 14 residues. CDR1 is SGHDT and CDR2 is YYEEEE in the germline V gene. The CDR3 nucleotides read TGTGCCAGCAGCTTGGAACAGGGGGCGAGAGGCTACACCTTC. Translation: CASSLEQGARGYTF.

The chain carries TRBV2 and TRBJ2-4; a possible D gene is TRBD2 (6 bases). This CDR3 has 15 amino acids. From germline, CDR1 is SNHLY and CDR2 FYNNEI. The V gene lost 8 bases and the J gene lost 0 bases, with 14 bases spanning the gap. The CDR3 region is CASFRGRGAKNIQYF. Written as DNA, the CDR3 is TGTGCCAGCTTCAGAGGGCGGGGAGCCAAAAACATTCAGTACTTC.

V usage is TRBV9 and J usage is TRBJ2-7; 10 bases fit TRBD1. The CDR3 is 14 residues long. Germline CDR1 reads SGDLS; CDR2 reads YYNGEE. The V segment lost 2 bases and the J segment 6 bases; nucleotides outside the gene matches: 5. CDR3 sequence (DNA): TGTGCCAGCAGCGTCGGGACAGGGGTAGGCGAGCAGTACTTC. Translation gives CASSVGTGVGEQYF. Drawing the rest from reference TRBV9 and TRBJ2-7, the complete variable domain is DSGVTQTPKHLITATGQRVTLRCSPRSGDLSVYWYQQSLDQGLQFLIQYYNGEERAKGNILERFSAQQFPDLHSELNLSSLELGDSALYFCASSVGTGVGEQYFGPGTRLTVT.

The chain is built from TRBV7-6 and TRBJ2-5; TRBD1 agrees at 7 bases. This CDR3 spans 14 amino acids. After removal of 4 bases from V and 2 bases from J, the junction contained 4 bases not matched to a gene. Germline lookup yields CDR1 SGHVS and CDR2 FNYEAQ. CDR3 amino acids: CASSSNRGQETQYF. DNA for the CDR3: TGTGCCAGCAGCTCCAACAGGGGACAAGAGACCCAGTACTTC.

The chain uses TRBV19 and TRBJ2-7; 8 nucleotides line up with TRBD1. The CDR3 is 14 amino acids. Germline CDR1 is LNHDA and CDR2 is SQIVND (reference sequence). J lost 2 bases, V lost 4 bases, and 4 bases had no gene match. CDR3 nucleotides: TGTGCCAGTAGTAGAGGACAGGGCCCCTACGAGCAGTACTTC. This codes for CASSRGQGPYEQYF.

In this sample, this clone turned up a few times. The rearrangement links TRBV9 to TRBJ2-1; 9 positions agree with TRBD1. The J segment lost 5 bases and the V segment lost 3 bases, leaving 6 bases of the junction unmatched. The CDR3 covers 15 residues. Germline V CDR1 and CDR2: SGDLS, YYNGEE. This chain's CDR3 is CASSAGQGWDNEQFF. The CDR3 nucleotides are TGTGCCAGCAGCGCAGGACAGGGGTGGGACAATGAGCAGTTCTTC.

This chain connects TRBV28 to TRBJ2-7, with 9 bases identical to TRBD2. The CDR3 length is 16 residues. The junction had 5 bases not matched to a gene; V was cut back by 2 bases and J by 0 bases. In germline, CDR1 is MDHEN, CDR2 SYDVKM. For the CDR3, the DNA is TGTGCCAGCAGTTTAAGTCGCGGGAGGGCCTCCTACGAGCAGTACTTC. Protein product: CASSLSRGRASYEQYF.

J is TRBJ1-6 and V is TRBV7-2; D is unclear. Per germline, CDR1 SGHTA and CDR2 FQGNSA. Trimming stripped 5 bases from V and 9 bases from J, with 8 bases between. CDR3 length equals 12 residues. The CDR3 DNA reads TGTGCCAGCAGCAGAGAGGTTTCACCCCTCCACTTT. This sequence encodes CASSREVSPLHF.

This clone was observed a few times. Other DNA sequences from this sample encode an identical CDR3 as well. V gene TRBV30 combines with J gene TRBJ1-1, with a tentative D call TRBD1 (5 bases). Per the germline V gene, CDR1 is GTSNPN and CDR2 is SVGIG (reference sequence). Trimming left V 0 bases short and J 1 base short, with 9 bases between. The CDR3 length is 14 residues. The CDR3 spells CAWSVPGGNTEAFF. The CDR3 bases are TGTGCCTGGAGTGTACCGGGGGGGAACACTGAAGCTTTCTTT.